The next 12 T cell receptor beta chains were all read from a single sample in a study of T cells in Graves' hyperthyroidism and ophthalmopathy (dated by TCRdb to between 2018 and 2021). Receptor amplification or capture employed multiplex PCR. TCRdb lists the instrument as Illumina HiSeq 2000. TCR beta CDR3 regions were amplified from RNA transcripts. A first-round RT-PCR of the TCR CDR3 used the HTBI primer set with the Qiagen OneStep RT-PCR kit. The public reads were run again by TCRdb, first through fastp at Q25 and then through MiXCR, and only productive beta chains were kept. Duplicate CDR3 protein sequences are folded into a single record with the most common DNA and genes. For this sample the table gives about 570,000 distinct CDR3 sequences, of which around 45% were detected only once. Of the sample, 15% to 20% is held by the ten largest clones. Material for sequencing was peripheral blood or thyroid tissue (not recorded which). Every receptor here comes from an adult woman with Graves' disease, either hyperthyroidism or ophthalmopathy (not recorded which).

The gene calls are TRBV10-3 and TRBJ1-3; D remains unclear. CDR3 size: 15 residues. Trimming stripped 6 bases from V and 7 bases from J, with 19 bases between. Germline lookup yields CDR1 ENHRY and CDR2 SYGVKD. The chain's CDR3 is CAIRRAGGPGNTIYF. In DNA form, the CDR3 reads TGTGCCATCAGACGAGCGGGAGGGCCCGGGAACACCATATATTTT.

At least ten counts were recorded for this clonotype. V is TRBV9 and J is TRBJ1-4; D is undetermined. Trimming stripped 4 bases from V and 4 bases from J, with 8 bases between. The germline V gene encodes CDR1 SGDLS and CDR2 YYNGEE. This CDR3 is built from 13 residues. The CDR3 bases are TGTGCCAGCAGCCCCCATGTTAATGAAAAACTGTTTTTT. This translates into CASSPHVNEKLFF.

V gene TRBV2 combines with J gene TRBJ2-2; D may be TRBD2 (6 bases). CDR3 size: 16 residues. With 3 bases removed from V and 10 bases from J, the gap between germline ends came to 21 bases. Germline CDR1 reads SNHLY; CDR2 reads FYNNEI. The DNA of the CDR3 is TGTGCCAGCAGTGATGGCGGGATGGGGGGTTTGGTGGAGCTGTTTTTT. Translating gives CASSDGGMGGLVELFF.

The gene calls are TRBV29-1 and TRBJ1-5, with D hard to call. In germline, CDR1 is SQVTM, CDR2 ANQGSEA. The V end was cut by 4 bases, the J end by 4 bases, with 8 bases between. CDR3 length: 12 amino acids. CDR3 DNA sequence: TGCAGCGTTGGGGCAGCTAATCAGCCCCAGCATTTT. As protein: CSVGAANQPQHF. The full variable domain, with the rest looked up from reference TRBV29-1 and TRBJ1-5, is SAVISQKPSRDICQRGTSLTIQCQVDSQVTMMFWYRQQPGQSLTLIATANQGSEATYESGFVIDKFPISRPNLTFSTLTVSNMSPEDSSIYLCSVGAANQPQHFGDGTRLSIL.

This clonotype was detected many times. This chain connects TRBV5-1 to TRBJ2-7; 10 bases map to TRBD2. CDR3 length: 15 residues. The ends lost 4 bases at V and 3 bases at J; junction bases unmatched: 7. Looked up from germline, CDR1 is SGHRS and CDR2 is YFSETQ. The CDR3 protein is CASSVLAGQNYEQYF. DNA for the CDR3: TGCGCCAGCAGCGTACTAGCGGGGCAAAACTACGAGCAGTACTTC.

CDR3 in amino acids: CASSPMGGAGYGYTF. CDR3 nucleotides: TGTGCCAGCAGTCCGATGGGGGGCGCCGGCTATGGCTACACCTTC. This rearrangement joins TRBV7-6 to TRBJ1-2, with D possibly matching TRBD1 (6 bases). Germline CDR1 and CDR2: SGHVS and FNYEAQ. CDR3 length: 15 amino acids. The V end lost 6 bases, the J end lost 4 bases, and 18 bases lay between the germline ends. Filled out from reference TRBV7-6 and TRBJ1-2, the complete variable domain reads GAGVSQSPRYKVTKRGQDVALRCDPISGHVSLYWYRQALGQGPEFLTYFNYEAQQDKSGLPNDRFSAERPEGSISTLTIQRTEQRDSAMYRCASSPMGGAGYGYTFGSGTRLTVV.

This sequence joins TRBV29-1 and TRBJ2-5, with unresolved D. CDR1 is SQVTM and CDR2 is ANQGSEA in the germline V gene. The CDR3 loop spans 12 amino acids. V lost 4 bases and J 1 base, leaving 7 bases between the germline ends. This CDR3 is CSVGMIQETQYF. The CDR3 DNA follows: TGCAGCGTTGGTATGATCCAAGAGACCCAGTACTTC.

The chain uses TRBV24-1 and TRBJ1-5; no reliable D call. From germline, CDR1 is KGHDR and CDR2 SFDVKD. Trimming took off 2 bases at V and 5 bases at J, with 12 bases between the two ends. CDR3 length equals 15 residues. In DNA form, the CDR3 reads TGTGCCACCAGTGATTCGGCCCTCCAGCATCAGCCCCAGCATTTT. As protein: CATSDSALQHQPQHF.

At least ten counts were recorded for this clonotype. The V and J genes are TRBV5-1 and TRBJ1-2; D remains ambiguous. Per germline, CDR1 SGHRS and CDR2 YFSETQ. V was trimmed by 2 bases and J by 3 bases, leaving 5 bases between them. CDR3 length equals 12 residues. The CDR3 is CASSLPDYGYTF. CDR3 bases: TGCGCCAGCAGCTTACCAGACTATGGCTACACCTTC.

The V gene is TRBV7-9, the J gene TRBJ2-7; D might be TRBD1 or TRBD2, each matching 5 bases. V shed 2 bases and J shed 2 bases, with 16 bases lying between them. The CDR3 runs 16 residues. Germline V gene sequence: CDR1 SEHNR, CDR2 FQNEAQ (reference sequence). CDR3 in amino acids: CASSLTPGAGPYEQYF. CDR3 DNA: TGTGCCAGCAGCTTAACTCCCGGGGCAGGACCCTACGAGCAGTACTTC.

This clonotype has a count of ten or more. The genes are TRBV5-1 and TRBJ1-1; D is uncertain. The CDR3 consists of 13 residues. V lost 3 bases and J 8 bases, leaving 14 bases between the germline ends. Germline assignment: CDR1 SGHRS and CDR2 YFSETQ. CDR3 region: CASSSQMESEAFF. For the CDR3, the DNA is TGCGCCAGCAGCTCCCAAATGGAATCGGAAGCTTTCTTT. Full variable domain (rest looked up from reference TRBV5-1 and TRBJ1-1): KAGVTQTPRYLIKTRGQQVTLSCSPISGHRSVSWYQQTPGQGLQFLFEYFSETQRNKGNFPGRFSGRQFSNSRSEMNVSTLELGDSALYLCASSSQMESEAFFGQGTRLTVV.

This clonotype was picked up a small number of times. With a much larger clone just one base away, this may be a read error. The V gene is TRBV20-1, the J gene TRBJ2-5, with D perhaps matching TRBD1 (6 bases). The CDR3 extends over 14 amino acids. Germline CDR1 DFQATT, CDR2 SNEGSKA (reference sequence). The ends were cut back, 6 bases at V and 7 bases at J, with 21 bases in the middle. The CDR3 here is CSAAEGVIMTTQYF. In DNA, the CDR3 is TGCAGTGCCGCTGAGGGGGTGATAATGACGACCCAGTACTTC.